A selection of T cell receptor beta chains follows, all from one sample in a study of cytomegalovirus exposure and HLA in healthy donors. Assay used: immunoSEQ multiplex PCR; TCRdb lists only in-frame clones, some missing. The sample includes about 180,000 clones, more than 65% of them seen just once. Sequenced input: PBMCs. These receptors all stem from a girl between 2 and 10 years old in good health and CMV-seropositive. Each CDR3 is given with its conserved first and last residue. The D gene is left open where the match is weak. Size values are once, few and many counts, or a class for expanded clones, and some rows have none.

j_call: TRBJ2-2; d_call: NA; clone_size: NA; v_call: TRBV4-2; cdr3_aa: CASSPSSGSQTGELFF; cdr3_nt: TGTGCCAGCAGCCCTTCCTCGGGATCACAGACCGGGGAGCTGTTTTTT
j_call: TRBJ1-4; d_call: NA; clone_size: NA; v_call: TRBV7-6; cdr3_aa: CASSLDGNEKLFF; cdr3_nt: TGTGCCAGCAGCTTAGACGGTAATGAAAAACTGTTTTTT
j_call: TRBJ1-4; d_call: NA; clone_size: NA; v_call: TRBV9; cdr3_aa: CASSAYTGSGNEKLFF; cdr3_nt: TGTGCCAGCAGCGCATATACAGGGTCCGGAAATGAAAAACTGTTTTTT
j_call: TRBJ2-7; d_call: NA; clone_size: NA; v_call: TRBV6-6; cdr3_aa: CASSYSRYEQYF; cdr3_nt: TGTGCCAGCAGTTACTCTCGGTACGAGCAGTACTTC
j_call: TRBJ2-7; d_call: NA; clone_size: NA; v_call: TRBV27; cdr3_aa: CASSQEVGGVYEQYF; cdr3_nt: TGTGCCAGCAGCCAAGAGGTAGGGGGGGTCTACGAGCAGTACTTC
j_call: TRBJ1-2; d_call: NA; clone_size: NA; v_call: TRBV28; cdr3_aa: CASSFENYGYTF; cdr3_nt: TGTGCCAGCAGTTTTGAGAACTATGGCTACACCTTC
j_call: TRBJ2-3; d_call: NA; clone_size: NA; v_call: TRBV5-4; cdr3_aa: CASSPTGIDTQYF; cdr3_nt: TGTGCCAGCAGCCCTACAGGGATAGATACGCAGTATTTT
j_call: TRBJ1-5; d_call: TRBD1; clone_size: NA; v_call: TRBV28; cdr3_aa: CASSGGQQSQPQHF; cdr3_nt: TGTGCCAGCAGTGGGGGACAGCAGAGCCAGCCCCAGCATTTT
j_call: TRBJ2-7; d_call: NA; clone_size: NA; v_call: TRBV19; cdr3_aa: CASSIQRAYEQYF; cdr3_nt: TGTGCCAGTAGTATACAGAGGGCCTACGAGCAGTACTTC
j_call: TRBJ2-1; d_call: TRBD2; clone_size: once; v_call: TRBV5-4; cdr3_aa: CASSGGLAGFNEQFF; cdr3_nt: TGTGCCAGCAGCGGGGGACTAGCGGGCTTCAATGAGCAGTTCTTC
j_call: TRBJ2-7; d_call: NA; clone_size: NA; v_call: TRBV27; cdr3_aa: CASSPGASSSYEQYF; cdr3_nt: TGTGCCAGCAGTCCGGGTGCCAGCAGCTCCTACGAGCAGTACTTC
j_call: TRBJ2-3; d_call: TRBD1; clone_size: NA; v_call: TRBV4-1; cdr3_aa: CASSRTGADTQYF; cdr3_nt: TGCGCCAGCAGCCGAACAGGGGCAGATACGCAGTATTTT
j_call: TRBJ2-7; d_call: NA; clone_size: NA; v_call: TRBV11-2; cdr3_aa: CASSYRADGGYEQYF; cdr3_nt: TGTGCCAGCAGCTATAGGGCTGACGGGGGCTACGAGCAGTACTTC
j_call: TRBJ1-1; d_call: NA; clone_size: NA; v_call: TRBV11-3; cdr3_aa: CASSFDGGGQAFF; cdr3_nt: TGTGCCAGCAGCTTTGATGGGGGGGGACAAGCTTTCTTT
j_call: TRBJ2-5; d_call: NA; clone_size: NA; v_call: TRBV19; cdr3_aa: CASTAGGETQYF; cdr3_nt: TGTGCCAGTACCGCCGGGGGAGAGACCCAGTACTTC
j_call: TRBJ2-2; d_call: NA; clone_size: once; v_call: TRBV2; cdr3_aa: CASSVGGTANTGELFF; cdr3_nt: TGTGCCAGCAGTGTAGGCGGTACGGCGAACACCGGGGAGCTGTTTTTT
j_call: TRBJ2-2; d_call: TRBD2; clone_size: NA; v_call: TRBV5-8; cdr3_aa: CASSRRGGGELFF; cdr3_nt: TGTGCCAGCAGCCGCCGGGGGGGCGGGGAGCTGTTTTTT
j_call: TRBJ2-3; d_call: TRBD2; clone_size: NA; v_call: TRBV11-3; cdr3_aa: CASSVVRGVDTQYF; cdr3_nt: TGTGCCAGCAGCGTAGTTCGGGGGGTAGATACGCAGTATTTT
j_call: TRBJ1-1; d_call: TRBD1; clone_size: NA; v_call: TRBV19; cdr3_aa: CASRRLDRDSGEAFF; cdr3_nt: TGTGCCAGTAGACGCCTAGACCGGGACAGTGGCGAAGCTTTCTTT
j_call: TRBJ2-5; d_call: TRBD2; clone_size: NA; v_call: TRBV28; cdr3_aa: CASSLPLGLAFRETQYF; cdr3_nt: TGTGCCAGCAGTTTACCATTGGGACTAGCGTTTAGGGAGACCCAGTACTTC
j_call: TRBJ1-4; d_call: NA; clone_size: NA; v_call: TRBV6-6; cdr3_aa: CASSYSGGEKLFF; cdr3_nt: TGTGCCAGCAGTTACTCGGGGGGGGAAAAACTGTTTTTT
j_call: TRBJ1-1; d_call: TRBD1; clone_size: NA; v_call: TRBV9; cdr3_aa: CASSELFRGQGAEAFF; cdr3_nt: TGTGCCAGCAGCGAACTCTTTCGGGGACAGGGGGCTGAAGCTTTCTTT
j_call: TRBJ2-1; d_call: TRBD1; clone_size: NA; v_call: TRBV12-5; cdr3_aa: CASGLGTAQSYNEQFF; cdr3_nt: TGTGCTAGTGGTCTAGGGACAGCCCAGTCCTACAATGAGCAGTTCTTC
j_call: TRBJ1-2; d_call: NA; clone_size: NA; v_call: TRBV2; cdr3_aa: CASSEVTGRNYGYTF; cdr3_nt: TGTGCCAGCAGTGAAGTTACAGGGCGTAACTATGGCTACACCTTC
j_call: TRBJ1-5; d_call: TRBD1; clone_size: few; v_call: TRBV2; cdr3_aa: CASSRTGSSQPQHF; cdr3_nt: TGTGCCAGCAGTCGGACAGGCTCTTCACAGCCCCAGCATTTT
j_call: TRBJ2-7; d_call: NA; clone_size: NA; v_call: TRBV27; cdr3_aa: CASIREGAYEQYF; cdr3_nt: TGTGCCAGCATAAGGGAGGGGGCCTACGAGCAGTACTTC
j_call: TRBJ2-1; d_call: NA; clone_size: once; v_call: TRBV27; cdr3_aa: CASSPGGPEQFF; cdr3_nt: TGTGCCAGCAGTCCAGGAGGACCGGAGCAGTTCTTC
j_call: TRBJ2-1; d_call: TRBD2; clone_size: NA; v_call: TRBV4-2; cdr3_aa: CASSQEASGGGGEQFF; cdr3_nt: TGTGCCAGCAGCCAAGAAGCTAGCGGGGGTGGAGGGGAGCAGTTCTTC
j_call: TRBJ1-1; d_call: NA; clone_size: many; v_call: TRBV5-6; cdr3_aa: CASSGGEGRWNTEAFF; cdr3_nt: TGTGCCAGCAGCGGGGGGGAGGGAAGATGGAACACTGAAGCTTTCTTT
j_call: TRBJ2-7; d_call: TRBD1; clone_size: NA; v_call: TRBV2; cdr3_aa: CARTGTATSYEQYF; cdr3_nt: TGTGCCAGAACAGGGACAGCGACAAGCTACGAGCAGTACTTC
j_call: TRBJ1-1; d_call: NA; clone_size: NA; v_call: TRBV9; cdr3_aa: CASSPLGRANTEAFF; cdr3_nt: TGTGCCAGCAGCCCACTGGGGAGGGCGAACACTGAAGCTTTCTTT
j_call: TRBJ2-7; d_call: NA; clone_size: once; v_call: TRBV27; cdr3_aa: CASSLETSDEQYF; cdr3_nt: TGTGCCAGCAGTTTGGAGACTAGTGACGAGCAGTACTTC
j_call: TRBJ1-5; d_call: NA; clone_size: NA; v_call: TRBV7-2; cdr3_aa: CASSFPDSGQPQHF; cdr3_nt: TGTGCCAGCAGTTTTCCGGACAGTGGTCAGCCCCAGCATTTT
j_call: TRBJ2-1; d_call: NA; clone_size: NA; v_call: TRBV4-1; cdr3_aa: CASSQDLSGGGEQFF; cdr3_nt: TGCGCCAGCAGCCAAGATTTATCCGGGGGTGGTGAGCAGTTCTTC
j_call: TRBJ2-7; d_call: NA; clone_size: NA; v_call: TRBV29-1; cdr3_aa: CSVASRVGGGEQYF; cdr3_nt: TGCAGCGTTGCTAGCAGGGTGGGAGGAGGGGAGCAGTACTTC
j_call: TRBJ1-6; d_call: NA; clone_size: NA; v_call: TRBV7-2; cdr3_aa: CASNTGPYNSPLHF; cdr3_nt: TGTGCCAGCAACACAGGCCCCTATAATTCACCCCTCCACTTT
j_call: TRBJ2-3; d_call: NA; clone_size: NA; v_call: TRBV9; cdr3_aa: CASSPPAATSTDTQYF; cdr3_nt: TGTGCCAGCAGCCCTCCCGCGGCAACTAGCACAGATACGCAGTATTTT
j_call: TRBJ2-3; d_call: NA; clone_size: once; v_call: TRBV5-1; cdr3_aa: CASSLAAVSTDTQYF; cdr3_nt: TGCGCCAGCAGCTTGGCCGCAGTATCCACAGATACGCAGTATTTT
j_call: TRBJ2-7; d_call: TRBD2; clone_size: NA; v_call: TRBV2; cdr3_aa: CASSTLAGEYEQYF; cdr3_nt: TGTGCCAGCAGCACACTAGCGGGAGAGTACGAGCAGTACTTC
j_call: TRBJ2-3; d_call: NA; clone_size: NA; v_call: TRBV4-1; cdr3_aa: CASSQRGPIPGETDTQYF; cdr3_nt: TGCGCCAGCAGCCAACGGGGTCCCATCCCCGGCGAGACAGATACGCAGTATTTT
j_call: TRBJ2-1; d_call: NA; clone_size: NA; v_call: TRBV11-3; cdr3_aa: CASSLRGIPPRNEQFF; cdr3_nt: TGTGCCAGCAGCTTACGGGGAATCCCACCCCGTAATGAGCAGTTCTTC
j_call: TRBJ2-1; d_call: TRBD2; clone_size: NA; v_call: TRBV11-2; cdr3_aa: CASSFGLGNEQFF; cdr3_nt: TGTGCCAGCAGCTTCGGACTAGGCAATGAGCAGTTCTTC